This T cell receptor (beta chain) was captured by sequencing in a study of cytomegalovirus exposure and HLA in healthy donors. Germline-derived CDR1 and CDR2 are ENHRY and SYGVKD. The CDR3 contains 18 residues. The V segment lost 4 bases and the J segment 4 bases; nucleotides outside the gene matches: 13. Findings and caveats of the study: In vitro experiments confirmed that a few CMV-associated chains were specific for CMV antigens.

Worth noting for this clone: The antigen remains undetermined.

The table came from immunoSEQ multiplex PCR; TCRdb's copy has only in-frame clones and leaves some out. The sample records approximately 220,000 clones, 85% to 95% being singletons. The chain combines TRBV10-3 with TRBJ2-3; the match to TRBD2 covers 11 bases. The source material was PBMCs. The TCR comes from a woman aged 18-29 years in good health and CMV-seronegative. CDR3 DNA: TGTGCCATCAGTGGCGACTTAGCGGGAGGGCCTAGGGCAGATACGCAGTATTTT. Its translation is CAISGDLAGGPRADTQYF.